A selection of T cell receptor beta chains follows, all from one sample in a study of blood T cells in healthy people across ages. Each CDR3 protein gets one entry after TCRdb re-called the 5' RACE reads with MiXCR. The data show 1.5 million to 2 million distinct CDR3 sequences, 49% seen once. The sample comprised blood. These receptors were obtained from a woman aged 40 to 50 in good health. The CDR3 runs from the conserved cysteine through the conserved F or W. The order of the fields is clone size, V gene, J gene, D gene, CDR3 DNA, CDR3 protein. D genes are given only for firm matches. Clone sizes are given selectively: once, few, many, or a class where the clone is expanded.

few	TRBV4-3	TRBJ2-1	.	TGCGCCAGCAGCCGGATACGGGGAAATGAGCAGTTCTTC	CASSRIRGNEQFF
.	TRBV29-1	TRBJ2-1	.	TGCAGCGCGGGACTCCAGCTCAATGAGCAGTTCTTC	CSAGLQLNEQFF
.	TRBV20-1	TRBJ1-5	TRBD1	TGCAGTGCCTCTTGGGCCCGACAGGGGCCGAATAGCAATCAGCCCCAGCATTTT	CSASWARQGPNSNQPQHF
.	TRBV28	TRBJ2-3	TRBD1	TGTGCCAGCAGTTTGGTAGGACAGGGGTCCGATACGCAGTATTTT	CASSLVGQGSDTQYF
.	TRBV6-6	TRBJ2-3	.	TGTGCCAGCAGTTATAGTTCTGCCAGGGCGAGCACAGATACGCAGTATTTT	CASSYSSARASTDTQYF
.	TRBV20-1	TRBJ2-1	.	TGCAGTGCTAGAAAAGGGACCAATGAGCAGTTCTTC	CSARKGTNEQFF
.	TRBV28	TRBJ2-7	TRBD1	TGTGCCACCACAGGGGGCTCGTACGAGCAGTACTTC	CATTGGSYEQYF
.	TRBV20-1	TRBJ2-1	TRBD1	TGCAGTGCTAAACCGGGACAGGGGGTAGAGCATGAGTTCTTC	CSAKPGQGVEHEFF
.	TRBV7-9	TRBJ1-1	.	TGTGCCAGCAGCTTAGGGTCAGGGAGTGCCGGTGAAGCTTTCTTT	CASSLGSGSAGEAFF
.	TRBV10-3	TRBJ1-2	.	TGTGCCATCAGTGTTAACCAACCTTCAAACCATGGCTACACCTTC	CAISVNQPSNHGYTF
few	TRBV7-8	TRBJ2-4	TRBD2	TGTGCCAGCAGCCCGACTAGCGGGGAAAAGTACTTC	CASSPTSGEKYF
.	TRBV28	TRBJ2-7	.	TGTGCCAGCAGTTTTGCGGGAATCAGCTCCTACGAGCAGTACTTC	CASSFAGISSYEQYF
few	TRBV20-1	TRBJ2-1	TRBD1	TGCAGTGCAGCGGGACAGGGGTCCTACAATGAGCAGTTCTTC	CSAAGQGSYNEQFF
.	TRBV15	TRBJ2-7	.	TGTGCCACCAGCAGAGTAATCGGGCAGACCTACGAGCAGTACTTC	CATSRVIGQTYEQYF
once	TRBV7-2	TRBJ2-7	TRBD2	TGTGCCAGCAGCTTGACAACTAGCGGGTTCTCCTACGAGCAGTACTTC	CASSLTTSGFSYEQYF
.	TRBV7-9	TRBJ1-6	TRBD1	TGTGCCAGCAGCTCTAGAGGGGGCAGGGGGCCGGACTCACCCCTCCACTTT	CASSSRGGRGPDSPLHF
.	TRBV29-1	TRBJ1-2	TRBD1	TGCAGCATGGACAGGGTGGATGGCTACACCTTC	CSMDRVDGYTF